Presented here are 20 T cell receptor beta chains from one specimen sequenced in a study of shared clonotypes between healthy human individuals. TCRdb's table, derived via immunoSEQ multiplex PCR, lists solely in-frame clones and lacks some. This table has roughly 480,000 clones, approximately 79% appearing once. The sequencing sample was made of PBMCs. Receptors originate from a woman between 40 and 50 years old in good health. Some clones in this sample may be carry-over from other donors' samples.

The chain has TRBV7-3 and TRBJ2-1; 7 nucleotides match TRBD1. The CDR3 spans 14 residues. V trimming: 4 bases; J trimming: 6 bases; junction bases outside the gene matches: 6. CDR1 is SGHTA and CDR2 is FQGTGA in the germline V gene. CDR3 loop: CASSSTGFSNEQFF. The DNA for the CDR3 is TGTGCCAGCAGCTCGACAGGGTTTTCCAATGAGCAGTTCTTC.

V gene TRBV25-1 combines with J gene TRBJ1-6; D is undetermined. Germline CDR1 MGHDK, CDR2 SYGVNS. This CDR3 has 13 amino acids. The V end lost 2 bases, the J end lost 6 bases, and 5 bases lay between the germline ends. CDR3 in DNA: TGTGCCAGCAGTGAACTCACTAATTCACCCCTCCACTTT. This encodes CASSELTNSPLHF.

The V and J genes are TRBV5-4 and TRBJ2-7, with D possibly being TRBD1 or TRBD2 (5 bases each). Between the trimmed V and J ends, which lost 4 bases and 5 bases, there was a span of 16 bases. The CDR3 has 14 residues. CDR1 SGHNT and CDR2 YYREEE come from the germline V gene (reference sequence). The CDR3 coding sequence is TGTGCCAGCAGCCGAGGGAGACAGCAGAACGAGCAGTACTTC. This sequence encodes CASSRGRQQNEQYF.

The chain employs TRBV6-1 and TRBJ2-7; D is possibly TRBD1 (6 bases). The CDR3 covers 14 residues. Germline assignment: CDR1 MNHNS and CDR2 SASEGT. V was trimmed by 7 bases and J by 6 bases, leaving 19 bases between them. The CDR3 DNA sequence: TGTGCCAGCACCGCACAGACAGGAGACGGCGAGCAGTACTTC. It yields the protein CASTAQTGDGEQYF.

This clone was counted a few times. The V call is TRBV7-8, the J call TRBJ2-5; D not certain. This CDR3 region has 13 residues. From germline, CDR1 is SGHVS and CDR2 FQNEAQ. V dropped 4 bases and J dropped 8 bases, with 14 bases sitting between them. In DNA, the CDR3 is TGTGCCAGCAGCTCCTTCGATTGGACCACCCAGTACTTC. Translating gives CASSSFDWTTQYF. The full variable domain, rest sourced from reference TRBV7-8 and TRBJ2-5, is GAGVSQSPRYKVAKRGQDVALRCDPISGHVSLFWYQQALGQGPEFLTYFQNEAQLDKSGLPSDRFFAERPEGSVSTLKIQRTQQEDSAVYLCASSSFDWTTQYFGPGTRLLVL.

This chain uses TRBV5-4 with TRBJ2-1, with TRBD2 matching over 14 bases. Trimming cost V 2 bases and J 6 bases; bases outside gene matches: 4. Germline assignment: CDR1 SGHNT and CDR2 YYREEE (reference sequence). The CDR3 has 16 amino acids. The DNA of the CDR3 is TGTGCCAGCAGCTTCAGACTAGCGGGAGGGTTCAATGAGCAGTTCTTC. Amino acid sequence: CASSFRLAGGFNEQFF.

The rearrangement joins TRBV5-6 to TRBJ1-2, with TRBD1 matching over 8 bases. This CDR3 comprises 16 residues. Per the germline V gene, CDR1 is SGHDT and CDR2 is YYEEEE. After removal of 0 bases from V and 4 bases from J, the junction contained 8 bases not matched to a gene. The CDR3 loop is CASSLVAGGSFYGYTF. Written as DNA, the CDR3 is TGTGCCAGCAGCTTGGTGGCAGGGGGCTCTTTCTATGGCTACACCTTC.

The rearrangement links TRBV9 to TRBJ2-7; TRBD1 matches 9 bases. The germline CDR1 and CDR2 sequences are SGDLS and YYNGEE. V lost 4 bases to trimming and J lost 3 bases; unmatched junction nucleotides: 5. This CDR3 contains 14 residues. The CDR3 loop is CASSPRDRDYEQYF. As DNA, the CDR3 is TGTGCCAGCAGCCCCCGGGACAGGGACTACGAGCAGTACTTC.

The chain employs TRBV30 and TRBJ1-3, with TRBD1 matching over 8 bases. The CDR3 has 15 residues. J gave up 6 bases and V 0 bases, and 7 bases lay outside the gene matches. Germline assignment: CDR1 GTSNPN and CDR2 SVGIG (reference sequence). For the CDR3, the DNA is TGTGCCTGGAGTGTACGTGACAGGGGAAAAAACACCATATATTTT. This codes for CAWSVRDRGKNTIYF.

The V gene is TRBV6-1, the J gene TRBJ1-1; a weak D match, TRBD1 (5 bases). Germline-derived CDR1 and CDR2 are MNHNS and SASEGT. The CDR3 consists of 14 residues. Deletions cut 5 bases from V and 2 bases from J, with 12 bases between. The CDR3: CASSLETDNTEAFF. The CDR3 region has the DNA TGTGCCAGCAGTCTCGAGACAGACAACACTGAAGCTTTCTTT.

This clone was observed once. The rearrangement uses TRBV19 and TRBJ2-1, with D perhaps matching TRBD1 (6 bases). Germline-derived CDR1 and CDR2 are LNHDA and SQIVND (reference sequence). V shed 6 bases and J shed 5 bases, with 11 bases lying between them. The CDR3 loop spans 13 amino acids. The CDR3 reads CASRRDKHNEQFF. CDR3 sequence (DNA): TGTGCCAGTAGACGGGACAAACACAATGAGCAGTTCTTC. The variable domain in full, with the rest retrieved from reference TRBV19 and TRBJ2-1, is DGGITQSPKYLFRKEGQNVTLSCEQNLNHDAMYWYRQDPGQGLRLIYYSQIVNDFQKGDIAEGYSVSREKKESFPLTVTSAQKNPTAFYLCASRRDKHNEQFFGPGTRLTVL.

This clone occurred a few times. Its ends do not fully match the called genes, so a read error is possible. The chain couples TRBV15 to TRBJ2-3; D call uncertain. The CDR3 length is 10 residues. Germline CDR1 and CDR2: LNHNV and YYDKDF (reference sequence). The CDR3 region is CATSTDTQYF. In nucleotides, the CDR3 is TGTGCCACCAGCACGGATACGCAGTATTTT.

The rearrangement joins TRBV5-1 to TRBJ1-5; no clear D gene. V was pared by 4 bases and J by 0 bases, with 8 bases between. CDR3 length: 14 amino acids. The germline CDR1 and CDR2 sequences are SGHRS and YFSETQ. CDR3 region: CASSPGGSNQPQHF. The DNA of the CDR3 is TGCGCCAGCAGCCCCGGCGGTAGCAATCAGCCCCAGCATTTT.

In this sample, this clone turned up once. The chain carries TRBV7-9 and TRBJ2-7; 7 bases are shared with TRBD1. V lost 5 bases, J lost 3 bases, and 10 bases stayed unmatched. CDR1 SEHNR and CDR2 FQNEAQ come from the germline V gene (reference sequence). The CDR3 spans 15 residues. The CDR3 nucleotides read TGTGCCAGCAGCCCCCCGGGACAGCAAAACTACGAGCAGTACTTC. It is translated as CASSPPGQQNYEQYF.

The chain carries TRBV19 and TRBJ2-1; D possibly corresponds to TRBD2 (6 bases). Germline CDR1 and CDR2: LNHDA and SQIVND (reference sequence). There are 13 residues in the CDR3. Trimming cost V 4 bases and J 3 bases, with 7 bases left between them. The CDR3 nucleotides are TGTGCCAGTAGTAAGGGACTCTACAATGAGCAGTTCTTC. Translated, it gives CASSKGLYNEQFF.

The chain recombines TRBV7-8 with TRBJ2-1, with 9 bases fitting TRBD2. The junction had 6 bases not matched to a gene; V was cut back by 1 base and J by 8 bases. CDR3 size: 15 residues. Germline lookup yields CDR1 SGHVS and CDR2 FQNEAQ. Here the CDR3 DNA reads TGTGCCAGCAGCTTAGGGCGTGCGGGAGGGGATGAGCAGTTCTTC. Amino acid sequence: CASSLGRAGGDEQFF.

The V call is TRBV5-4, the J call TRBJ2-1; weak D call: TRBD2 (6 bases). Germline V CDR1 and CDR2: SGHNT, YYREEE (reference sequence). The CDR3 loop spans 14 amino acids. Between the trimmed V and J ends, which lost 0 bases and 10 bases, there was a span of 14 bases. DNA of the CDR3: TGTGCCAGCAGCTTGGCGGGTGGGACTCAGGAGCAGTTCTTC. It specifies CASSLAGGTQEQFF.

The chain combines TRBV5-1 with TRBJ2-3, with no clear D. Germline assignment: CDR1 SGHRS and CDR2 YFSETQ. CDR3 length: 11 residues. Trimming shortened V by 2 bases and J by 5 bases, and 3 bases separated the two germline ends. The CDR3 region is CASSFGDTQYF. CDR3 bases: TGCGCCAGCAGCTTCGGAGATACGCAGTATTTT.

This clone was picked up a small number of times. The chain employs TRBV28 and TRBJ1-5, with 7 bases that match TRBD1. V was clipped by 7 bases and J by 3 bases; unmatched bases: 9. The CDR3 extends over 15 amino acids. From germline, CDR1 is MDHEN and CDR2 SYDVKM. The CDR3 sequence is CASTLSDRDNQPQHF. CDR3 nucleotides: TGTGCCAGCACCCTTAGCGACAGGGACAATCAGCCCCAGCATTTT.

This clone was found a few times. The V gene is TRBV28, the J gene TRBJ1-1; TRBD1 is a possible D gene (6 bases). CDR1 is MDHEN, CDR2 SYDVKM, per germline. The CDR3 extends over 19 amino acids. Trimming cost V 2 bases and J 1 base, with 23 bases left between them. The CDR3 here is CASSLGGWRAEGPNTEAFF. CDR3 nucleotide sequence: TGTGCCAGCAGTTTAGGGGGCTGGCGGGCAGAGGGACCGAACACTGAAGCTTTCTTT.